These T cell receptor beta chains were read from a single sample in a study of T cells in Graves' hyperthyroidism and ophthalmopathy. MiXCR, run by TCRdb on the multiplex PCR reads, gives a single entry per CDR3 protein. Here the sample spans roughly 580,000 distinct CDR3 sequences, 46% being singletons. The sequenced sample consisted of peripheral blood or thyroid tissue (not recorded which). The source is a woman younger than 35 with Graves' hyperthyroidism. Both conserved end residues are part of each CDR3. A D gene is named only where the DNA matches it firmly. Expanded clones are given a class, and other clones once, few, many or no size at all.

D: NA
J: TRBJ1-2
size: NA
V: TRBV2
CDR3: CASSVGLAGGYTF
DNA: TGTGCCAGCAGTGTTGGACTAGCGGGAGGCTACACCTTC

D: NA
J: TRBJ1-1
size: NA
V: TRBV2
CDR3: CASRRYLRVGDTEAFF
DNA: TGTGCCAGCAGACGCTACCTGCGGGTCGGGGACACTGAAGCTTTCTTT

D: NA
J: TRBJ2-2
size: many
V: TRBV19
CDR3: CASSRDLWELFF
DNA: TGTGCCAGTAGTCGGGACTTGTGGGAGCTGTTTTTT

D: NA
J: TRBJ2-7
size: NA
V: TRBV9
CDR3: CASSARAQPEQYF
DNA: TGTGCCAGCAGCGCGAGGGCCCAACCAGAGCAGTACTTC

D: NA
J: TRBJ2-7
size: NA
V: TRBV9
CDR3: CASSHGPGVYEQYF
DNA: TGCGCCAGCAGCCATGGTCCAGGGGTTTACGAGCAGTACTTC

D: TRBD2
J: TRBJ2-5
size: many
V: TRBV29-1
CDR3: CSVEKGSGLAQETQYF
DNA: TGCAGCGTTGAGAAAGGCTCGGGACTAGCCCAAGAGACCCAGTACTTC

D: NA
J: TRBJ2-7
size: NA
V: TRBV7-9
CDR3: CASSSFGGQLVYEQYF
DNA: TGTGCCAGCAGCTCGTTTGGCGGGCAGCTCGTCTACGAGCAGTACTTC

D: NA
J: TRBJ2-7
size: NA
V: TRBV2
CDR3: CASSAGDLF
DNA: TGTGCCAGCAGTGCCGGGGATCTCTTC

D: NA
J: TRBJ1-1
size: few
V: TRBV7-9
CDR3: CASSSLGHNTEAFF
DNA: TGTGCCAGCAGCTCTCTAGGACATAACACTGAAGCTTTCTTT

D: NA
J: TRBJ2-3
size: NA
V: TRBV7-3
CDR3: CASSLGRSTDTQYF
DNA: TGTGCCAGCAGCTTAGGCAGGAGCACAGATACGCAGTATTTT

D: NA
J: TRBJ2-5
size: NA
V: TRBV20-1
CDR3: CSARDRQQQETQYF
DNA: TGCAGTGCTAGAGATCGGCAGCAACAAGAGACCCAGTACTTC

D: NA
J: TRBJ1-5
size: NA
V: TRBV9
CDR3: CASSVGSGAQHF
DNA: TGTGCCAGCAGCGTAGGCTCTGGGGCCCAGCATTTT

D: TRBD1
J: TRBJ2-7
size: few
V: TRBV20-1
CDR3: CSAAGQDSYEQYF
DNA: TGCAGTGCTGCCGGACAGGACTCCTACGAGCAGTACTTC

D: NA
J: TRBJ2-2
size: NA
V: TRBV24-1
CDR3: CATSDLLGPNAGELFF
DNA: TGTGCCACCAGTGATTTGTTGGGCCCGAACGCCGGGGAGCTGTTTTTT

D: NA
J: TRBJ2-2
size: once
V: TRBV2
CDR3: CASRSTDGTPTGELFF
DNA: TGTGCCAGCAGGTCGACTGACGGCACACCCACCGGGGAGCTGTTTTTT

D: NA
J: TRBJ2-3
size: NA
V: TRBV10-3
CDR3: CASSYSGSTDTQYF
DNA: TGTGCCAGCAGTTACAGCGGGAGCACAGATACGCAGTATTTT

D: NA
J: TRBJ1-1
size: NA
V: TRBV29-1
CDR3: CSARPPQGGTEAFF
DNA: TGCAGCGCCCGCCCCCCGCAGGGTGGCACTGAAGCTTTCTTT

D: TRBD1
J: TRBJ2-7
size: NA
V: TRBV2
CDR3: CASSLDRAFDQYF
DNA: TGTGCCAGCAGTTTGGACAGGGCCTTCGACCAGTACTTC

D: NA
J: TRBJ2-5
size: NA
V: TRBV7-2
CDR3: CASSLDLAGLQETQYF
DNA: TGTGCCAGCAGCTTAGATCTTGCAGGGTTACAAGAGACCCAGTACTTC

D: NA
J: TRBJ1-4
size: NA
V: TRBV2
CDR3: CASSEGDLNEKLFF
DNA: TGTGCCAGCAGTGAAGGGGATCTGAACGAAAAACTGTTTTTT

D: NA
J: TRBJ1-1
size: NA
V: TRBV29-1
CDR3: CSLTENTEAFF
DNA: TGCAGCTTAACGGAGAACACTGAAGCTTTCTTT

D: TRBD2
J: TRBJ2-7
size: NA
V: TRBV12-3/TRBV12-4
CDR3: CACSRAGGPYEQYF
DNA: TGTGCCTGCAGTAGAGCGGGGGGCCCCTACGAGCAGTACTTC

D: TRBD1
J: TRBJ1-1
size: NA
V: TRBV15
CDR3: CATSRGDRESTEAFF
DNA: TGTGCCACCAGCAGAGGTGACAGGGAGAGCACTGAAGCTTTCTTT

D: TRBD1
J: TRBJ1-1
size: NA
V: TRBV29-1
CDR3: CSVESPGQENTEAFF
DNA: TGCAGCGTTGAATCCCCGGGACAGGAGAACACTGAAGCTTTCTTT